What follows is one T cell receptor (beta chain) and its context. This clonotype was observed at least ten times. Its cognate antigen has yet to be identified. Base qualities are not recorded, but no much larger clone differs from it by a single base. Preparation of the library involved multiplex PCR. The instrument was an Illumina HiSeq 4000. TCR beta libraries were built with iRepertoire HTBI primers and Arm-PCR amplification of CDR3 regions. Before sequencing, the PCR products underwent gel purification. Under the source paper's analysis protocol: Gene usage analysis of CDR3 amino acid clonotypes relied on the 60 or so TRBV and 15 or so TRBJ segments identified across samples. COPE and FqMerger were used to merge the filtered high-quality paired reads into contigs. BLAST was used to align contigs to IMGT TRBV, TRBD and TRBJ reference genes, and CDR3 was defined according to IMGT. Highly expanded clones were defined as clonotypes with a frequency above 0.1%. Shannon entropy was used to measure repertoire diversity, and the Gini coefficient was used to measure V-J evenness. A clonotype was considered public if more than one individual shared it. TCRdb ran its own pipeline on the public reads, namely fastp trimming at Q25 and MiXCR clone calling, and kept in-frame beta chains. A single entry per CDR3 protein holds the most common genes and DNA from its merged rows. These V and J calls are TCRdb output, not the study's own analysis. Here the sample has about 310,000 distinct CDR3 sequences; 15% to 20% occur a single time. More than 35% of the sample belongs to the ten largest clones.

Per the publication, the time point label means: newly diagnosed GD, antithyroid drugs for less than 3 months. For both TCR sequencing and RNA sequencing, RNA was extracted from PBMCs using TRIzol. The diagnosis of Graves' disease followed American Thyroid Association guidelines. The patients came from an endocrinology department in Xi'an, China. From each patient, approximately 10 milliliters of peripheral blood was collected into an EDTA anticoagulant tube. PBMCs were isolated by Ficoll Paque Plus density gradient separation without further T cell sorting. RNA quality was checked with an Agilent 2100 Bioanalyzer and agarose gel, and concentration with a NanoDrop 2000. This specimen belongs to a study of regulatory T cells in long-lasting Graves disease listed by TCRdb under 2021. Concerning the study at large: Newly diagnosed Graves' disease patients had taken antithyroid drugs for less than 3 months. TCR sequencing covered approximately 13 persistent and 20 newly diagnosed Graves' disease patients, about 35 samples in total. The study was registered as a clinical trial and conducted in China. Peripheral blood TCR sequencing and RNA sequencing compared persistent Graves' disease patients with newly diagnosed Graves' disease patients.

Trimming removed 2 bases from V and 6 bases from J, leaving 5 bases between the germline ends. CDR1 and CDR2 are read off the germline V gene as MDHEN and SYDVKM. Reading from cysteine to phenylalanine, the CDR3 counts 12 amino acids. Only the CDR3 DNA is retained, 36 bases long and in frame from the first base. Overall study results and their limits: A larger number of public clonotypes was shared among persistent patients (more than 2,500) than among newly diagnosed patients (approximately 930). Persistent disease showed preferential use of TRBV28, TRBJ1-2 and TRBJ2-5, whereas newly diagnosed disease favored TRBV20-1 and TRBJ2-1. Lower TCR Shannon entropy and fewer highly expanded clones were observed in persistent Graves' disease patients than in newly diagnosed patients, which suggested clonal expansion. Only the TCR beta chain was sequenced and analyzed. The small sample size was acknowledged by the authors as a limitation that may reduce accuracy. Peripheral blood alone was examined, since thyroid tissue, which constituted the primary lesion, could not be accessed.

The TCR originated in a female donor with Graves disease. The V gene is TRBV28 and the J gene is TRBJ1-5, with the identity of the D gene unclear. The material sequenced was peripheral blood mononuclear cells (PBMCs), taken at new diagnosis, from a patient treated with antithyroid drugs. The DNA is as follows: TGTGCCAGCAGTTTAGAAGCTCAGCCCCAGCATTTT. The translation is CASSLEAQPQHF.